One sample yielded the 8 T cell receptor beta chains listed below, sequenced in a study of response to subunit inactivated influenza vaccine. TCRdb reprocessed the RT-PCR reads via MiXCR and lists one record per CDR3 protein. This table has around 540,000 distinct CDR3 sequences, around 11% appearing once. Here the sequenced sample was PBMCs from blood, taken on the day of vaccination. The receptors derive from a man aged 45-65 years who received an inactivated influenza vaccine.

J is TRBJ2-1 and V is TRBV12-3 or TRBV12-4, with D unclear. V was shortened by 2 bases and J by 9 bases, with 11 bases between the two germline ends. This CDR3 spans 13 amino acids. CDR3 protein: CASSLSKLTEQFF. In DNA, the CDR3 is TGTGCCAGCAGTTTAAGTAAGTTGACTGAGCAGTTCTTC.

Only a few counts were recorded for this clonotype. The chain carries TRBV20-1 and TRBJ1-1; unclear D gene. The V and J ends lost 6 bases and 0 bases respectively, with 14 bases between them. Per the germline V gene, CDR1 is DFQATT and CDR2 is SNEGSKA (reference sequence). The CDR3 runs to 14 residues. CDR3 nucleotides: TGCAGTGCGGTGATACCGACGATGAACACTGAAGCTTTCTTT. Translating gives CSAVIPTMNTEAFF.

V and J are TRBV6-2 or TRBV6-3 and TRBJ1-5; TRBD1 might be the D (5 bases). Germline V gene lookup returns CDR1 MNHEY and CDR2 SVGEGT. V lost 6 bases and J lost 0, with 9 bases in between. This CDR3 has 14 amino acids. CDR3 DNA sequence: TGTGCCAGCAGGTCGACAGTTAGCAATCAGCCCCAGCATTTT. It codes for CASRSTVSNQPQHF.

Many counts were recorded for this clonotype. The chain uses TRBV11-2 and TRBJ2-3; D is undetermined. Germline CDR1 is SGHAT and CDR2 is FQNNGV. The ends were cut back, 0 bases at V and 3 bases at J, with 7 bases in the middle. CDR3 length equals 14 residues. The CDR3 DNA sequence: TGTGCCAGCAGCTTAGATCGGCCTACAGATACGCAGTATTTT. It codes for CASSLDRPTDTQYF.

The rearrangement links TRBV20-1 to TRBJ2-7, with 7 bases lining up with TRBD2. CDR1 and CDR2 from the germline V gene are DFQATT and SNEGSKA (reference sequence). The V gene end was trimmed by 1 base and the J gene end by 3 bases; junction bases not matched to a gene: 12. The CDR3 contains 16 residues. In nucleotides, the CDR3 is TGCAGTGCTAGAGCGGTAGACAACGGGACTATCTACGAGCAGTACTTC. This sequence encodes CSARAVDNGTIYEQYF.

This clonotype was counted at least ten times. V is TRBV6-5 and J is TRBJ2-5; D not certain. The CDR3 loop spans 13 amino acids. The germline V and J ends were trimmed by 4 bases and 6 bases, with 12 bases remaining between them. CDR1 and CDR2 (germline): MNHEY, SVGAGI. DNA of the CDR3: TGTGCCAGCAGTTCCAGTGGGGTACAGACCCAGTACTTC. Translating it yields CASSSSGVQTQYF.

The chain links TRBV29-1 to TRBJ2-1; TRBD2 aligns across 7 bases. The length of the CDR3 is 17 residues. V gave up 1 base and J gave up 7 bases; unmatched junction bases: 16. Germline CDR1 reads SQVTM; CDR2 reads ANQGSEA. This CDR3 is CSVEVLVAGVGNNEQFF. CDR3 nucleotide sequence: TGCAGCGTTGAAGTCTTGGTGGCGGGAGTAGGAAATAATGAGCAGTTCTTC.

V and J are TRBV5-1 and TRBJ2-3, with TRBD2 identical over 7 bases. CDR3 length: 14 residues. The germline gives CDR1 SGHRS, CDR2 YFSETQ. V lost 5 bases to trimming and J lost 4 bases; unmatched junction nucleotides: 7. Here the CDR3 DNA reads TGCGCCAGCAGAATGGCGGGAGTTGCAGATACGCAGTATTTT. Translated: CASRMAGVADTQYF.